The 2 T cell receptor beta chains reported below all come from one sample, sequenced in a study of shared T cell receptors in the human thymus. Clones were read by immunoSEQ multiplex PCR, and TCRdb kept only the in-frame ones, dropping some. The sample carries 700,000 or so clones, 70% to 90% recorded once. These sequences were also reported in another study, on human thymus T cells.

The sample consisted of thymocytes. These receptors were collected from a girl under three years old with a congenital heart defect.

This sequence joins TRBV12-5 and TRBJ2-3; D possibly corresponds to TRBD2 (6 bases). The germline gives CDR1 LGHNT, CDR2 FRNRAP. Between the trimmed V and J ends, which lost 5 bases and 0 bases, there was a span of 15 bases. This CDR3 contains 16 residues. Written as DNA, the CDR3 is TGTGCTAGTGGTATCCCCGGGACTCCGAGCACAGATACGCAGTATTTT. This sequence encodes CASGIPGTPSTDTQYF. Drawing the rest from reference TRBV12-5 and TRBJ2-3, the complete variable domain is DARVTQTPRHKVTEMGQEVTMRCQPILGHNTVFWYRQTMMQGLELLAYFRNRAPLDDSGMPKDRFSAEMPDATLATLKIQPSEPRDSAVYFCASGIPGTPSTDTQYFGPGTRLTVL.

Here the CDR3 DNA reads TGTGCCAGCAGCCCCGAGAGTCGGGAGAGCTCCTACAATGAGCAGTTCTTC. Protein sequence: CASSPESRESSYNEQFF. This chain uses TRBV11-3 with TRBJ2-1; TRBD2 might be the D (6 bases). The germline CDR1 and CDR2 sequences are SGHNT and YENEEA. This CDR3 has 17 amino acids. V lost 5 bases to trimming and J lost 0 bases, with 17 bases between them.